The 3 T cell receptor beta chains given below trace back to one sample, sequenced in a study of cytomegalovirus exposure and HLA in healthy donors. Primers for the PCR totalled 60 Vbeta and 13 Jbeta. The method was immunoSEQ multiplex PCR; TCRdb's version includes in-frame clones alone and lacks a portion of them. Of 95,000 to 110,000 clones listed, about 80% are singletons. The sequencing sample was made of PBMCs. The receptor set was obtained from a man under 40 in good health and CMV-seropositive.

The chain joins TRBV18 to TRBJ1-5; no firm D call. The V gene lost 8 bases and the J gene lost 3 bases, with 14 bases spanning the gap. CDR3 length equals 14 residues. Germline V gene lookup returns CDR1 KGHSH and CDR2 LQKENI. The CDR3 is CASGGREANQPQHF. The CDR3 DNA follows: TGTGCCAGCGGAGGGAGGGAGGCCAATCAGCCCCAGCATTTT.

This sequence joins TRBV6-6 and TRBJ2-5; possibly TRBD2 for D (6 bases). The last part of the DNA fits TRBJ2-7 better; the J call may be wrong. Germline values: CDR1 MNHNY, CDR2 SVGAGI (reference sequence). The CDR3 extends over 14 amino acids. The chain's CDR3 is CASSLSGPDYEQYF. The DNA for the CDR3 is TGTGCCAGCAGTTTAAGCGGGCCTGACTACGAGCAGTACTTC.

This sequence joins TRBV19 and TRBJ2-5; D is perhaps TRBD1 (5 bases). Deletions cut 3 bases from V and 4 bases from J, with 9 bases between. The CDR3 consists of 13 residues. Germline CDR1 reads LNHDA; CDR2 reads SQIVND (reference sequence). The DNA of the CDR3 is TGTGCCAGTAGTATTGAACAGGCAGAGACCCAGTACTTC. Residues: CASSIEQAETQYF.